The 10 T cell receptor beta chains reported below all come from one sample, sequenced in a study of CD8 T cells in ankylosing spondylitis. The study's findings and limits: One TCR beta motif, made up of several highly homologous variants, appeared characteristic of ankylosing spondylitis blood.

TCRdb re-analysed the 5' RACE reads in MiXCR, keeping a single row per CDR3 protein. The sample holds 220,000 or so distinct CDR3 sequences, about a sixth seen once. Their antigens are not known. Input material: blood, either unsorted or a sorted T cell fraction (not recorded which). Receptors were obtained from a male donor with ankylosing spondylitis.

The V gene is TRBV20-1, the J gene TRBJ2-7; 7 nucleotides line up with TRBD1. Germline V CDR1 and CDR2: DFQATT, SNEGSKA (reference sequence). The CDR3 has 11 residues. V was clipped by 4 bases and J by 3 bases; unmatched bases: 0. The CDR3 loop is CSANRGYEQYF. The DNA for the CDR3 is TGCAGTGCTAACAGGGGCTACGAGCAGTACTTC.

This clonotype was detected only a few times. Its ends do not fully match the called genes, so a read error is possible. The CDR3 DNA sequence: TGTGCTAGCAGCTTAGGAGTCGGTCTCCAAGAGACCCAGTACTTC. Translated, it gives CASSLGVGLQETQYF. J is TRBJ2-5 and V is TRBV7-7, with D hard to call. Germline CDR1 and CDR2: SSHAT and FNYEAQ (reference sequence). The CDR3 spans 15 residues. The full variable domain, its missing parts supplied by reference TRBV7-7 and TRBJ2-5, is GAGVSQSPRYKVTKRGQDVTLRCDPISSHATLYWYQQALGQGPEFLTYFNYEAQPDKSGLPSDRFSAERPEGSISTLTIQRTEQRDSAMYRCASSLGVGLQETQYFGPGTRLLVL.

This sequence joins TRBV10-3 and TRBJ2-1, with D perhaps assigned TRBD1 or TRBD2 (5 bases each). The CDR3 runs 13 residues. The V and J ends lost 7 bases and 4 bases respectively, with 11 bases between them. Germline values: CDR1 ENHRY, CDR2 SYGVKD. As DNA, the CDR3 is TGTGCCATCAACGAGGGGCCTTACAATGAGCAGTTCTTC. It is translated as CAINEGPYNEQFF.

This chain uses TRBV20-1 with TRBJ2-1; TRBD2 matches 9 bases. This CDR3 region has 15 residues. V shed 1 base and J 7 bases; nucleotides not matched to a gene: 8. Germline V lookup: CDR1 DFQATT, CDR2 SNEGSKA (reference sequence). The CDR3, as DNA: TGCAGTGCTAGAGCGGTTAGCGGGGGATTGAATGAGCAGTTCTTC. Its translation is CSARAVSGGLNEQFF.

This clonotype was counted only a few times. The V call is TRBV7-8, the J call TRBJ2-1; 11 bases line up with TRBD2. From germline, CDR1 is SGHVS and CDR2 FQNEAQ. The J segment lost 6 bases and the V segment lost 3 bases, leaving 4 bases of the junction unmatched. The CDR3 extends over 15 amino acids. The CDR3 protein is CASSFGLAGVNEQFF. The CDR3 DNA is TGTGCCAGCAGCTTTGGACTAGCGGGTGTCAATGAGCAGTTCTTC.

The CDR3 region is CASRATSNTEAFF. CDR3 nucleotide sequence: TGTGCCAGCAGGGCAACAAGTAACACTGAAGCTTTCTTT. The chain couples TRBV7-9 to TRBJ1-1, with D unresolved. CDR1 is SEHNR, CDR2 FQNEAQ, per germline (reference sequence). The CDR3 totals 13 residues. The V end was cut by 6 bases, the J end by 2 bases, with 10 bases between.

V and J are TRBV12-3 or TRBV12-4 and TRBJ2-3; the D gene is possibly TRBD2 (6 bases). The CDR3 is made up of 15 amino acids. V was cut by 7 bases and J by 3 bases, with 17 bases left in between. The CDR3 bases are TGTGCCAGCACCCCCGACCACGGAGGGACAGATACGCAGTATTTT. Translating gives CASTPDHGGTDTQYF.

The chain links TRBV4-1 to TRBJ1-5; D unresolved. In germline, CDR1 is MGHRA, CDR2 YSYEKL. This CDR3 has 15 residues. V lost 1 base to trimming and J lost 2 bases, with 9 bases between them. CDR3 nucleotide sequence: TGCGCCAGCAGCCAAGGCCTCGGGGGCAATCAGCCCCAGCATTTT. Its translation: CASSQGLGGNQPQHF.

This clonotype has a handful of counts. The chain employs TRBV6-2 or TRBV6-3 and TRBJ2-5, with D tentatively TRBD2 (6 bases). The CDR3 loop spans 15 amino acids. Per germline, CDR1 MNHEY and CDR2 SVGEGT. Trimming cost V 4 bases and J 5 bases, with 17 bases left between them. The CDR3 DNA reads as TGTGCCAGCAGTTCTGGGGAGGCCCTCCGGGAGACCCAGTACTTC. Residues: CASSSGEALRETQYF.

This clonotype was recorded a few times. The rearrangement links TRBV6-5 to TRBJ2-7; 7 bases agree with TRBD2. Per germline, CDR1 MNHEY and CDR2 SVGAGI. This CDR3 region has 13 residues. Trimming at V came to 4 bases and at J to 6 bases, leaving 6 bases not matched to a gene. The CDR3 spells CASSSAGWSEQYF. In nucleotides, the CDR3 is TGTGCCAGCAGTTCAGCGGGATGGAGCGAGCAGTACTTC.